This TCR beta chain originates from a study of blood T cell repertoires in COVID-19. The wider study: Collection of acute and convalescent COVID-19 samples took place in the United States, Italy and Spain. T cells, B-cell-depleted T cells, or PBMCs supplied cDNA or gDNA.

The CDR3 extends over 15 amino acids. V was clipped by 0 bases and J by 9 bases, with 15 bases between them. Germline V gives CDR1 GTSNPN, CDR2 SVGIG (reference sequence). In the original processing: Cell counts per sample came from amplifying reference gene primers. Clones were sequenced by immunoSEQ multiplex PCR, and TCRdb holds only the in-frame ones, with some missing. V and J calls and clone size are as listed in that table; D and trimming were resolved from the DNA. Of fewer than 250,000 clones listed, about 85% are singletons. The V gene is TRBV30, the J gene TRBJ1-6; unclear D gene. This sequence originates from a man aged 40-55 years with acute or convalescent COVID-19. Sequencing was carried out using peripheral blood. CDR3 sequence: CAWSVRVEPGSPLHF. For the CDR3, the DNA is TGTGCCTGGAGTGTACGAGTCGAACCGGGTTCACCCCTCCACTTT.